This TCR beta chain was obtained from a study of Ad26.COV2.S vaccination and SARS-CoV-2 variants. Findings of the study overall: Post-vaccination spike-specific CD8+ and CD4+ T cell responses reportedly had substantial breadth. Vaccinated individuals (as opposed to placebo recipients) had higher spike-specific TCR breadth.

TCRdb's copy holds only in-frame clones and misses some; the assay was immunoSEQ multiplex PCR. Altogether around 310,000 clones are present, roughly 88% being singletons, with the ten largest covering approximately 5.8%. The CDR3 length is 13 residues. Germline trimming cut 5 bases from V and 8 bases from J; bases unmatched to any gene: 5. Germline-derived CDR1 and CDR2 are MNHEY and SVGAGI. Treatment specified: around 19 received Ad26.COV2.S at low or high dose, single or two shots; about 5 received placebo; per-sample allocation not given. Specimen acquisition occurred on day 63 following the initial vaccine or placebo injection. About this clone itself: Its cognate antigen is unknown.

The gene calls are TRBV6-5 and TRBJ1-2; TRBD1 agrees at 10 bases. This material consisted of peripheral blood, taken in a trial of Ad26.COV2.S vaccine versus placebo. This receptor was taken from a person between 18 and 65 years old who received the Ad26.COV2.S COVID-19 vaccine or a placebo. The CDR3 is CASSTDRGLGYTF. DNA of the CDR3: TGTGCCAGCAGTACCGACAGGGGGCTCGGCTACACCTTC.